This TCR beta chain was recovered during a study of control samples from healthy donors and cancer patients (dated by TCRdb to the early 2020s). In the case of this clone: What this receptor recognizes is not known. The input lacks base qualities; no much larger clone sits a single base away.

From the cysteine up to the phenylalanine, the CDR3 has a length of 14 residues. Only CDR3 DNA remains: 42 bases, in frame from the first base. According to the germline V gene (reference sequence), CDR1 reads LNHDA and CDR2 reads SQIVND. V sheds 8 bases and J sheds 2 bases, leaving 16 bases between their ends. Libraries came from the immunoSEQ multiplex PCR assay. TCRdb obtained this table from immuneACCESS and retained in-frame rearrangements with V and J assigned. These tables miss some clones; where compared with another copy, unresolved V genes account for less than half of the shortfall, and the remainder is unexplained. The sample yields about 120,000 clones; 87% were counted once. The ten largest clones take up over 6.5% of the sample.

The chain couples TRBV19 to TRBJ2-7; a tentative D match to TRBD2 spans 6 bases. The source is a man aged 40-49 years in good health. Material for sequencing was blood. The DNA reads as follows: TGTGCCAGTTTCGGGACTGGGCCCCCCTACGAGCAGTACTTC. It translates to CASFGTGPPYEQYF.